This T cell receptor (beta chain) was identified in a study of identical twins. General observations from the study: Insertions were fewer in abundant cord blood beta clonotypes, whereas memory repertoires showed none of this pattern. One should note that invariant MAIT and iNKT cells could partly confound zero-insertion analyses.

The sample holds a few counts of this clonotype. No antigen is known for it. The germline gives CDR1 MGHRA, CDR2 YSYEKL. CDR3 size: 17 residues. With 2 bases clipped from V and 4 bases from J, the junction kept 7 bases outside the gene matches. Unique molecular identifiers were in the cDNA, with template-switch universal primer binding. Each CDR3 protein is one row after TCRdb ran MiXCR on the 5' RACE reads. The sample includes 700,000 to 950,000 distinct CDR3 sequences, more than 9% seen only once; the top ten take around 1.5%. A further study also used this sample, focusing on yellow fever vaccine responses in identical twins.

This receptor was taken from a woman aged 18-29 years in good health. Sequencing was carried out using PBMCs. J is TRBJ2-2 and V is TRBV4-1; 10 bases map to TRBD1. As DNA, the CDR3 is TGCGCCAGCAGCCAAAGAGGGACAGGGGTTACCACCGGGGAGCTGTTTTTT. It specifies CASSQRGTGVTTGELFF.